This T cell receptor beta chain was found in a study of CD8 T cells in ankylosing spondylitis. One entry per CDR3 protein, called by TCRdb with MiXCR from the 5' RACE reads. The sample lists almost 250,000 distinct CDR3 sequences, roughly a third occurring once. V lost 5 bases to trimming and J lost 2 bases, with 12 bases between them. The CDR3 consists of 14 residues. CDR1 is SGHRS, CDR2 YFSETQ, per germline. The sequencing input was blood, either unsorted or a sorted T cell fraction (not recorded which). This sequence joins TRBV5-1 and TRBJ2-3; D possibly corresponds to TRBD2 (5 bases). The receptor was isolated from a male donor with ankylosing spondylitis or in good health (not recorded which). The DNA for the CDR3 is TGCGCCAGCAGGCGGGCGGAGCTCACAGATACGCAGTATTTT. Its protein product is CASRRAELTDTQYF.